The TCR beta chain under discussion was sequenced for a study of multiple sclerosis patients with progressive multifocal leukoencephalopathy. Indicated time point: time of PML onset. About this clone itself: Its matching antigen is unknown.

Here immunoSEQ multiplex PCR was the method, and the copy in TCRdb shows in-frame clones only, minus some. The sample shows 25,000 to 35,000 clones, over 75% of them seen only once. Germline CDR1 LGHNT, CDR2 FRNRAP. The CDR3 is 14 residues long. Trimming shortened V by 1 base and J by 3 bases, and 7 bases separated the two germline ends. General study points: PML-onset expanded TRB clones were detectable before and during natalizumab therapy.

The receptor comes from a human donor with progressive multifocal leukoencephalopathy. The material was PBMCs, obtained from a patient treated with natalizumab. The chain is built from TRBV12-5 and TRBJ1-5; D unclear. The CDR3 DNA reads as TGTGCTAGTGGTTTGGGTGGTCTCAATCAGCCCCAGCATTTT. The encoded protein is CASGLGGLNQPQHF.